Detailed here is one TCR beta chain. Germline V gene data show CDR1 as LGHNA and CDR2 as YNFKEQ. The CDR3 is 17 amino acids. V dropped 0 bases and J dropped 0; count of bases not matched to a gene: 4. Every participant gave one or more pre-ART and two or more post-ART PBMC samples. The record originates from a study of long-term antiretroviral therapy in people with HIV. Study summary: Collection of the earliest samples took place about a decade ahead of the 2015 immediate-ART recommendation.

An immunoSEQ assay, version v3.0, was performed at survey level. Data came from immunoSEQ multiplex PCR; TCRdb stores just in-frame clones and leaves some out. Here the sample spans over 30,000 clones, approximately 85% being singletons. The source of this sequence is a woman aged 45-60 years with HIV. J is TRBJ2-5 and V is TRBV4-2; 10 bases match TRBD2. The material was unsorted PBMCs, obtained 3.1 years after starting antiretroviral therapy. The CDR3 loop reads CASSQDASGGYQETQYF. CDR3 nucleotides: TGTGCCAGCAGCCAAGACGCTAGCGGGGGCTACCAAGAGACCCAGTACTTC.